The 9 T cell receptor beta chains below all came from one sample that was sequenced in a study of cytomegalovirus exposure and HLA in healthy donors. With 60 Vbeta and 13 Jbeta primers, the PCR was carried out. Assay: immunoSEQ multiplex PCR; the TCRdb copy retains only in-frame clones and omits some. There are roughly 100,000 clones in the sample; 65% to 80% occur only once, and 10% lies in the top ten. Source material: PBMCs. Source of these receptors: a woman between 18 and 30 years old in good health and CMV-seropositive.

The V gene is TRBV7-9, the J gene TRBJ2-7; D uncertain. The V gene lost 2 bases and the J gene lost 3 bases, with 11 bases spanning the gap. Germline CDR1 SEHNR, CDR2 FQNEAQ (reference sequence). There are 14 residues in the CDR3. The CDR3, as DNA: TGTGCCAGCAGCTTAAAGTACAGTCTCTACGAGCAGTACTTC. It specifies CASSLKYSLYEQYF.

This clone showed up just a few times. The rearrangement uses TRBV4-1 and TRBJ2-1, with TRBD2 identical over 7 bases. The CDR3 runs 18 residues. CDR1 and CDR2 (germline): MGHRA, YSYEKL. V dropped 4 bases and J dropped 2; count of bases not matched to a gene: 14. CDR3 loop: CASSLDHIGLDTYNEQFF. The CDR3 coding sequence is TGCGCCAGCAGCCTAGATCACATCGGACTAGACACCTACAATGAGCAGTTCTTC.

In this sample, this clone turned up once. This chain connects TRBV7-2 to TRBJ1-6; D uncertain. V was shortened by 0 bases and J by 0 bases, with 12 bases between the two germline ends. From germline, CDR1 is SGHTA and CDR2 FQGNSA. The CDR3 is made up of 18 amino acids. The CDR3 loop reads CASSLALSKSSYNSPLHF. The CDR3 region has the DNA TGTGCCAGCAGCTTAGCGTTGAGTAAAAGCTCCTATAATTCACCCCTCCACTTT.

V gene TRBV12-1 combines with J gene TRBJ2-7; TRBD2, the table's D call, lacks a check against the DNA. TRBV12-1 is a pseudogene locus. The CDR3 spans 16 residues. CDR3 amino acids: CASSFVVSGDSYEQYF. The CDR3 nucleotides are TGTGCCAGCAGCTTTGTAGTTAGCGGGGATTCCTACGAGCAGTACTTC.

This chain links TRBV30 with TRBJ1-6; D unresolved. The CDR3 totals 18 residues. V gave up 0 bases and J gave up 6 bases, with 21 bases separating them. The V gene's germline CDR1 is GTSNPN and CDR2 SVGIG (reference sequence). The CDR3 DNA reads as TGTGCCTGGAGTGTCGGGGAAAGCTGGATGAAAATTAATTCACCCCTCCACTTT. Amino acid sequence: CAWSVGESWMKINSPLHF.

The count of this clone is one. The rearrangement links TRBV5-6 to TRBJ2-7; 9 bases are shared with TRBD2. J lost 5 bases, V lost 1 base, and 10 bases had no gene match. CDR1 is SGHDT, CDR2 YYEEEE, per germline. This CDR3 has 16 residues. The CDR3 here is CASSLIVAGGPHEQYF. The CDR3 DNA reads as TGTGCCAGCAGCTTGATTGTTGCGGGAGGGCCCCACGAGCAGTACTTC.

The gene calls are TRBV2 and TRBJ1-3; D is unclear. Germline CDR1 and CDR2: SNHLY and FYNNEI. Trimming took off 1 base at V and 9 bases at J, with 16 bases between the two ends. The CDR3 sequence is 15 residues long. The CDR3 loop is CASSEVVGAGGTIYF. In nucleotides, the CDR3 is TGTGCCAGCAGTGAAGTCGTCGGAGCCGGAGGCACCATATATTTT.

This clone was found a few times. V and J are TRBV5-8 and TRBJ1-2; D remains unclear. CDR1 and CDR2 (germline): SGHTS, YDEGEE. V lost 2 bases and J lost 5, with 10 bases in between. CDR3 length: 13 amino acids. The CDR3 coding sequence is TGTGCCAGCAGCTTTGCGTCCCTTTATGGCTACACCTTC. This codes for CASSFASLYGYTF. Looking up the rest from reference TRBV5-8 and TRBJ1-2 gives the full variable domain: EAGVTQSPTHLIKTRGQQATLRCSPISGHTSVYWYQQALGLGLQFLLWYDEGEERNRGNFPPRFSGRQFPNYSSELNVNALELEDSALYLCASSFASLYGYTFGSGTRLTVV.

The chain is built from TRBV2 and TRBJ1-6; D gene ambiguous. The CDR3 has 14 amino acids. Trimming cost V 7 bases and J 0 bases, with 7 bases left between them. Per germline, CDR1 SNHLY and CDR2 FYNNEI. CDR3 DNA: TGTGCCAGCAATGTCGGCTCCTATAATTCACCCCTCCACTTT. Translating gives CASNVGSYNSPLHF.